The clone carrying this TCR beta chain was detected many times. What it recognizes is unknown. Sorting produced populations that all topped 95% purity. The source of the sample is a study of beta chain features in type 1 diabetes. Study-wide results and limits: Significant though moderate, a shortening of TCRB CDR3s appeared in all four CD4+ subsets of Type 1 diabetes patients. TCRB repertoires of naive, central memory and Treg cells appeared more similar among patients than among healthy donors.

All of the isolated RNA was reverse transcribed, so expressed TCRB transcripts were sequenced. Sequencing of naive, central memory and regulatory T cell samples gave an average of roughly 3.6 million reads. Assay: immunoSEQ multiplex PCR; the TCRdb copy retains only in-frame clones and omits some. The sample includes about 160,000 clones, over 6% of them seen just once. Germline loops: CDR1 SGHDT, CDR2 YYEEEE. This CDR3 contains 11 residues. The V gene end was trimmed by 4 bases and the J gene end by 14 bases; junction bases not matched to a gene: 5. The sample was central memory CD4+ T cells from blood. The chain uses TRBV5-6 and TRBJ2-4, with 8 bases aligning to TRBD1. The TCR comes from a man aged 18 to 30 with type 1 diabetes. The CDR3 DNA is TGTGCCAGCAGCCGACAGGGGATGGAGTACTTC. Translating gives CASSRQGMEYF.